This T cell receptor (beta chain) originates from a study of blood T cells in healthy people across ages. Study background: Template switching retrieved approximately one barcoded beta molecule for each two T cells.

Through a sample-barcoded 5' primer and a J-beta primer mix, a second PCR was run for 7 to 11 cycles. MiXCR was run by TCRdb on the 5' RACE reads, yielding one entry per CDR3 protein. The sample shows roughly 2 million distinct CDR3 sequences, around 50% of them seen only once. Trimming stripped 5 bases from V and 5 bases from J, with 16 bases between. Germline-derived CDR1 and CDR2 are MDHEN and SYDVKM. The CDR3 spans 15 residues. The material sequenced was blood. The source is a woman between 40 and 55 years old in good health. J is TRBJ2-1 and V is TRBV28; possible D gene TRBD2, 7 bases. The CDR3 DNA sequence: TGTGCCAGCAGTGATTGGGGGGGGCGGGACAATGAGCAGTTCTTC. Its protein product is CASSDWGGRDNEQFF. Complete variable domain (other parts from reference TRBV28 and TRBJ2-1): DVKVTQSSRYLVKRTGEKVFLECVQDMDHENMFWYRQDPGLGLRLIYFSYDVKMKEKGDIPEGYSVSREKKERFSLILESASTNQTSMYLCASSDWGGRDNEQFFGPGTRLTVL.